Detailed here is one T cell receptor (beta chain). Its antigen is as yet unknown. This entry comes from a study of cytomegalovirus exposure and HLA in healthy donors. PCR amplification relied on 60 Vbeta primers (plus 13 Jbeta primers). Authors' processing steps: It was a later analysis that counted some 80 million unique TCR beta chains, of which some 9.9 million were shared. TCRdb's copy holds only in-frame clones and misses some; the assay was immunoSEQ multiplex PCR. V and J calls and clone size are those listed in that table; D and trimming were worked out from the DNA. This table has about 270,000 clones, about 66% appearing once. General observations from the study: Relative to equally common others, HLA-associated TCR beta chains showed greater clonal expansion in a later analysis. The records held CMV serostatus as the only immune exposure information. In a later analysis, DRB1 alleles had the most associated TCRs; HLA-C alleles the fewest.

CDR1 is MNHEY and CDR2 is SVGAGI in the germline V gene. The CDR3 contains 15 residues. Trimming cost V 0 bases and J 0 bases, with 8 bases left between them. This TCR came from a female donor in good health and CMV-seronegative. This rearrangement joins TRBV6-5 to TRBJ1-2; maybe TRBD1 (5 bases). Sequenced input: PBMCs. The CDR3 here is CASSYSGAANYGYTF. The CDR3 nucleotides are TGTGCCAGCAGTTACTCAGGGGCAGCTAACTATGGCTACACCTTC.